The present T cell receptor (beta chain) was sequenced within a study of type 1 regulatory T cells. TCRdb re-analysed the reads in MiXCR, keeping a single row per CDR3 protein. The data hold about 71,000 distinct CDR3 sequences, with roughly 20% observed a single time. Overall study findings and caveats: Tr1 cells had a more restricted TCR repertoire than non-Tr1 cells.

This clonotype was counted a few times. What it binds is unknown. Sequenced material: cultured type 1 regulatory T (Tr1) cells, either the whole culture or a sorted fraction (not recorded which). The receptor's source is a human donor in good health.

The DNA for the CDR3 is TGCGCCAGCAGGACTAGCGGGAACACCGGGGAGCTGTTTTTT. It specifies CASRTSGNTGELFF. V is TRBV4-1 and J is TRBJ2-2, with 9 bases identical to TRBD2. From germline, CDR1 is MGHRA and CDR2 YSYEKL. The J segment lost 1 base and the V segment lost 6 bases, leaving 0 bases of the junction unmatched. This CDR3 spans 14 amino acids.